Sequencing of this T cell receptor beta chain was carried out in a study of T cells in Graves' hyperthyroidism and ophthalmopathy. Study findings and constraints: The model predicted ophthalmopathy a median approximately seven months before onset. Blood also held most thyroid clonotypes expanded beyond 0.001.

The length of the CDR3 is 16 residues. V lost 4 bases, J lost 5 bases, and 12 bases stayed unmatched. Germline V gene data show CDR1 as SGHAT and CDR2 as FQNNGV. Each diagnosis was grounded in clinical symptoms, serum thyroxine and TRAb, thyroid ultrasound, and orbital computed tomography. Concerning this clonotype: The antigen is not known.

Amplified TCR beta CDR3 regions came from RNA transcripts. HTBI primers were employed in a first-round RT-PCR of the TCR CDR3. TCRdb processed the multiplex PCR reads anew with MiXCR; each CDR3 protein has one entry. The repertoire has just over 550,000 distinct CDR3 sequences, around 42% of them found once; the top ten carry 8.2%. The origin of this receptor is a woman aged 18-29 years with Graves' hyperthyroidism. This sequence joins TRBV11-2 and TRBJ2-5; 8 positions match TRBD1. The sample consisted of peripheral blood or thyroid tissue (not recorded which). The CDR3 region has the DNA TGTGCCAGCAGCTCCTCCGGGACAGGTCGTCCCGAGACCCAGTACTTC. It translates to CASSSSGTGRPETQYF.